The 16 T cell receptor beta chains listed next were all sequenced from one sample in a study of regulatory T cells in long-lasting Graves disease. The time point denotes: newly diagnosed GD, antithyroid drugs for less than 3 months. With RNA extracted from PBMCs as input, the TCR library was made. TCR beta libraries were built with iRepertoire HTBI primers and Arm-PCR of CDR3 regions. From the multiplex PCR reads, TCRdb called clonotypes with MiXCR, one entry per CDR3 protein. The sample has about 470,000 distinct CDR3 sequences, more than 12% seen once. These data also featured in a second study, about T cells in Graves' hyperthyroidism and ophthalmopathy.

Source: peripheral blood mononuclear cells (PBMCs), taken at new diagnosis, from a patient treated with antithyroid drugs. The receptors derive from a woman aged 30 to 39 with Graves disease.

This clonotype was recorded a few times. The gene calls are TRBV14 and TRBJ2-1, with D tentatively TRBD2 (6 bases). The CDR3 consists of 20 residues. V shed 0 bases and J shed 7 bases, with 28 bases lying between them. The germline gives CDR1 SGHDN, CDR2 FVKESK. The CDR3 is CASSQDNVVEGWWSGNEQFF. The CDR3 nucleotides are TGTGCCAGCAGCCAAGATAACGTAGTCGAGGGATGGTGGAGCGGGAATGAGCAGTTCTTC.

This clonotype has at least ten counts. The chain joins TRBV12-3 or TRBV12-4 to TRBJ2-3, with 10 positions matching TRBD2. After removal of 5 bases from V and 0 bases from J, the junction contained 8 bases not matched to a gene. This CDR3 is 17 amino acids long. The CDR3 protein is CASSLGLAETSTDTQYF. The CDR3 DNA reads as TGTGCCAGCAGTCTTGGACTAGCGGAAACTAGCACAGATACGCAGTATTTT.

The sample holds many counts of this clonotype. The CDR3, as DNA: TGTGCCAGCAGCCATCAGGTGGGGAATGAGCAGTTCTTC. It encodes CASSHQVGNEQFF. This chain uses TRBV3-1 with TRBJ2-1; D gene unclear. Germline CDR1 and CDR2: LGHDT and YNNKEL (reference sequence). V was trimmed by 3 bases and J by 7 bases, leaving 10 bases between them. The CDR3 runs to 13 residues.

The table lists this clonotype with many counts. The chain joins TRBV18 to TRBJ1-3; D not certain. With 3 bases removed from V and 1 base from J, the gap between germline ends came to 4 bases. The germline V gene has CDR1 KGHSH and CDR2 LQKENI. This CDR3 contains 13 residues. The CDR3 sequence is CASSPGSGNTIYF. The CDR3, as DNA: TGTGCCAGCTCACCCGGTTCTGGAAACACCATATATTTT. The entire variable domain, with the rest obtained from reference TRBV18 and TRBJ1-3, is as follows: NAGVMQNPRHLVRRRGQEARLRCSPMKGHSHVYWYRQLPEEGLKFMVYLQKENIIDESGMPKERFSAEFPKEGPSILRIQQVVRGDSAAYFCASSPGSGNTIYFGEGSWLTVV.

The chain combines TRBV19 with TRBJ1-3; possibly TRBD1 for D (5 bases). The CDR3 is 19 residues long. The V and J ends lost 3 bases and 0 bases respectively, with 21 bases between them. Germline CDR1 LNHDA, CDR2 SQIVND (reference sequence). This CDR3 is CASSITWQGRAVSGNTIYF. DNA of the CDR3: TGTGCCAGTAGTATCACTTGGCAGGGCCGGGCGGTCTCTGGAAACACCATATATTTT.

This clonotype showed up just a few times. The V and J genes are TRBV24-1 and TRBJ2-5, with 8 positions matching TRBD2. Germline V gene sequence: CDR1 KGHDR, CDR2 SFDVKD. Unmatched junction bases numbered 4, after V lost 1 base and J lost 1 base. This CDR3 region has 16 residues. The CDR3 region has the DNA TGTGCCACCAGTGATTTTTCAAGCGGGGGCCAAGAGACCCAGTACTTC. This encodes CATSDFSSGGQETQYF.

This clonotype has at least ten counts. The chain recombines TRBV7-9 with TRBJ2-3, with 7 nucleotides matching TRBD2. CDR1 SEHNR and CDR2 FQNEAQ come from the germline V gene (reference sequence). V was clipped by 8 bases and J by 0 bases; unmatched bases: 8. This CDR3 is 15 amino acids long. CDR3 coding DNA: TGTGCCAGCGTAATGGAGGGACTAAGCACAGATACGCAGTATTTT. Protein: CASVMEGLSTDTQYF.

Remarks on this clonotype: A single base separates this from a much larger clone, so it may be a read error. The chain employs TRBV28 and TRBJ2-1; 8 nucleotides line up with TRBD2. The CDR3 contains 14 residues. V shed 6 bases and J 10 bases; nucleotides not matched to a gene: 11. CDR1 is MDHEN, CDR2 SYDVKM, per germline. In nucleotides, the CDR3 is TGTGCCAGCAGCGAAGGAGGGGCGGGGGGCGAGCAGTTCTTC. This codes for CASSEGGAGGEQFF.

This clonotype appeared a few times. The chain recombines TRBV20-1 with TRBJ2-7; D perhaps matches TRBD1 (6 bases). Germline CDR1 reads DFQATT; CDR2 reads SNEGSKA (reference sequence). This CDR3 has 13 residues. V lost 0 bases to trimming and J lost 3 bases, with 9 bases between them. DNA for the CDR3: TGCAGTGCTAGAGATTCAGGGGTCTACGAGCAGTACTTC. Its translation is CSARDSGVYEQYF.

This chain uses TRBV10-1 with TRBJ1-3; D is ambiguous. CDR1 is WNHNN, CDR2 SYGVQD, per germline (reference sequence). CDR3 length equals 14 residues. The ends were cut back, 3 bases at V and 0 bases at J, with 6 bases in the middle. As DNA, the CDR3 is TGCGCCAGCAGTGACGGCAGCTCTGGAAACACCATATATTTT. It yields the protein CASSDGSSGNTIYF.

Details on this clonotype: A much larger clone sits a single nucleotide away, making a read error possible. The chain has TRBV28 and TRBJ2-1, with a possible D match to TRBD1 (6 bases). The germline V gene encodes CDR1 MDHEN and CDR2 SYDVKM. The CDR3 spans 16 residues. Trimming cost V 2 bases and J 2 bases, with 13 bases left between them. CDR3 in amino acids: CASSLLNRVAYNEQFF. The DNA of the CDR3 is TGTGCCAGCAGTTTACTGAACAGGGTAGCCTACAATGAGCAGTTCTTC.

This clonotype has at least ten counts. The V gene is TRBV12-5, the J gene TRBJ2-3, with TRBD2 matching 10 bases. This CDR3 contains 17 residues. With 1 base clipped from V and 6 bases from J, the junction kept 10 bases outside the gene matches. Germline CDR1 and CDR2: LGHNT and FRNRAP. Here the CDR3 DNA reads TGTGCTAGTGGTTTGGCCACTGCACTAGCGGGACGGGATACGCAGTATTTT. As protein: CASGLATALAGRDTQYF.

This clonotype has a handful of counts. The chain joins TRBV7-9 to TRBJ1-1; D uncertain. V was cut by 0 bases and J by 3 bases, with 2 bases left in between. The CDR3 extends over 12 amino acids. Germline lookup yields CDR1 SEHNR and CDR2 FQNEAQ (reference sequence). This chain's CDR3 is CASSLAYTEAFF. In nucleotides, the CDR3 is TGTGCCAGCAGCTTAGCATACACTGAAGCTTTCTTT.

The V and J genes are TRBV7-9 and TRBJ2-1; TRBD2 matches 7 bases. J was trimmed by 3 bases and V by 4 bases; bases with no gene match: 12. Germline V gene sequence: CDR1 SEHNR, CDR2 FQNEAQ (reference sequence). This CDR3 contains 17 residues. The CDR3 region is CASSSNAGDYIYNEQFF. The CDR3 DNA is TGTGCCAGCAGCTCGAATGCTGGGGACTACATCTACAATGAGCAGTTCTTC.

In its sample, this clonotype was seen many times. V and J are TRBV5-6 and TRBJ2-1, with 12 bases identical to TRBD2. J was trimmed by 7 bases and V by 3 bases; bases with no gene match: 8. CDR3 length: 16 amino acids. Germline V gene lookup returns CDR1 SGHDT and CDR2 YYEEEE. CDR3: CASSSLAGGPWNEQFF. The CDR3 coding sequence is TGTGCCAGCAGCTCCCTAGCGGGAGGGCCCTGGAATGAGCAGTTCTTC.

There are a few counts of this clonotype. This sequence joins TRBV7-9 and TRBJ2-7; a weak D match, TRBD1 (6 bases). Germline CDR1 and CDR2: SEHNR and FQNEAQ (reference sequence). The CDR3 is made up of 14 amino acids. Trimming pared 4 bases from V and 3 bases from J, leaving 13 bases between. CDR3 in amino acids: CASSSIRGSYEQYF. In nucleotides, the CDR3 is TGTGCCAGCAGCTCAATCAGGGGTAGCTACGAGCAGTACTTC. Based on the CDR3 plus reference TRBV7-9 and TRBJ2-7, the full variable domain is DTGVSQNPRHKITKRGQNVTFRCDPISEHNRLYWYRQTLGQGPEFLTYFQNEAQLEKSRLLSDRFSAERPKGSFSTLEIQRTEQGDSAMYLCASSSIRGSYEQYFGPGTRLTVT.